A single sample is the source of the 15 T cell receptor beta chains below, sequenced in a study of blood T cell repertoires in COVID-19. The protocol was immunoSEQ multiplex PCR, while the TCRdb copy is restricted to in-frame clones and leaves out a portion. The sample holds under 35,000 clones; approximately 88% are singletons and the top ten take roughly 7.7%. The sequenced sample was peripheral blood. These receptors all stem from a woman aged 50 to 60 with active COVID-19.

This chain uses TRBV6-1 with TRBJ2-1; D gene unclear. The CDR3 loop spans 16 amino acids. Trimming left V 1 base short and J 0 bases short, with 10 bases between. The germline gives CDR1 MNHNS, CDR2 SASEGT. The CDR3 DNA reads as TGTGCCAGCAGTGAAGTTTGGAGTAGCTCCTACAATGAGCAGTTCTTC. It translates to CASSEVWSSSYNEQFF.

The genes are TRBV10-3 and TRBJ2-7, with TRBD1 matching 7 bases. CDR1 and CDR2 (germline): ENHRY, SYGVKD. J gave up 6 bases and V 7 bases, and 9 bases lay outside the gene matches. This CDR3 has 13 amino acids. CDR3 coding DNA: TGTGCCATCACCGGGGACAGTTCCCGCGAGCAGTACTTC. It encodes CAITGDSSREQYF.

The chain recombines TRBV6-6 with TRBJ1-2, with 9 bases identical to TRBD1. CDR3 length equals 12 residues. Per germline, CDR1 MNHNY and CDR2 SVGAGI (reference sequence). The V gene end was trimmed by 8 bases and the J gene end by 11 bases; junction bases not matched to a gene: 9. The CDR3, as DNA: TGTGCCAGCCAAACGGGACAGGGATCATACACCTTC. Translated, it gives CASQTGQGSYTF.

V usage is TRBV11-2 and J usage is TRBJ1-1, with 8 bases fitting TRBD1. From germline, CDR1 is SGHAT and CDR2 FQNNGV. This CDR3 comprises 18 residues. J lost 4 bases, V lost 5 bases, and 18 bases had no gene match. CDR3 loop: CASSPGLGQGVRGTEAFF. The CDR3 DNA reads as TGTGCCAGCAGCCCCGGATTAGGACAGGGTGTAAGAGGCACTGAAGCTTTCTTT.

The CDR3 bases are TGTGCCACCACCCGGGAGGGGGGCGGACTTTTGGGCTACACCTTC. It translates to CATTREGGGLLGYTF. This sequence joins TRBV10-3 and TRBJ1-2; a possible D gene is TRBD1 (6 bases). Trimming removed 10 bases from V and 8 bases from J, with 26 bases in between. CDR3 length: 15 residues. Germline V gene sequence: CDR1 ENHRY, CDR2 SYGVKD.

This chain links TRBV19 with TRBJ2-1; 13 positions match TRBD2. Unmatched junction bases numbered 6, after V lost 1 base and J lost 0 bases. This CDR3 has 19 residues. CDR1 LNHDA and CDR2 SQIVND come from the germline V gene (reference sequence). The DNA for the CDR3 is TGTGCCAGTAGTATAGGAGGACTAGCGGGAGAACCCTCCTACAATGAGCAGTTCTTC. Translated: CASSIGGLAGEPSYNEQFF.

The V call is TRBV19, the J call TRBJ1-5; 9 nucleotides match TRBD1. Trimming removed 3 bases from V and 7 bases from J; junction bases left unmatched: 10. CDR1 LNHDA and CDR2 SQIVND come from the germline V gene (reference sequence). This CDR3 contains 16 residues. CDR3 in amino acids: CASSIPTGGIGQPQHF. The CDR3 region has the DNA TGTGCCAGTAGTATTCCCACAGGGGGCATCGGGCAGCCCCAGCATTTT.

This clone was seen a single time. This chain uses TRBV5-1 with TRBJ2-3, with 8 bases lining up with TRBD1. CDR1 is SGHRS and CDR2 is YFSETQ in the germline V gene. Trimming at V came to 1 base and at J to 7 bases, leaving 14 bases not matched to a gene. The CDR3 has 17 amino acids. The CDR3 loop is CASSLIDRGHGQNTQYF. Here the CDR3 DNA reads TGCGCCAGCAGCTTGATCGACAGGGGACACGGCCAAAATACGCAGTATTTT.

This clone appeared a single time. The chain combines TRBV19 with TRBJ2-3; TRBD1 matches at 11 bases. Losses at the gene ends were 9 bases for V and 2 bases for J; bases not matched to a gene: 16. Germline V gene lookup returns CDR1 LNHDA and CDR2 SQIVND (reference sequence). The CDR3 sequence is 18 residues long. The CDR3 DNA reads TGTGCCAGCACCCGGACAGGGGGCACGGCGGGCCTCACAGATACGCAGTATTTT. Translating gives CASTRTGGTAGLTDTQYF.

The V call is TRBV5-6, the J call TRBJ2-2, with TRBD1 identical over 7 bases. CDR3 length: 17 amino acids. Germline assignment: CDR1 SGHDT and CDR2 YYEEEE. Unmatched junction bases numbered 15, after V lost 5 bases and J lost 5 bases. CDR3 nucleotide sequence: TGTGCCAGCAGTCAGCTCGACAGGGCTACTGGGACCGGGGAGCTGTTTTTT. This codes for CASSQLDRATGTGELFF.

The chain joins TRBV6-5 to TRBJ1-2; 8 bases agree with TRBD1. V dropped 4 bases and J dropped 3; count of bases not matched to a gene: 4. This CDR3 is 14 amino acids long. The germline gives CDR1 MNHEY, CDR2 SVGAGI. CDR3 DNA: TGTGCCAGCAGTTCTACAGGGGGATACTATGGCTACACCTTC. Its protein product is CASSSTGGYYGYTF.

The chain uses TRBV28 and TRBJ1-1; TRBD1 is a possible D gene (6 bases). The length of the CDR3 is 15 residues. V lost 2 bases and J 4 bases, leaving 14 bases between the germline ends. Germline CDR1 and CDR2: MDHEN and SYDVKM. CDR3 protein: CASSLGSGGITEAFF. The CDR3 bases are TGTGCCAGCAGTTTAGGGTCGGGGGGCATCACTGAAGCTTTCTTT.

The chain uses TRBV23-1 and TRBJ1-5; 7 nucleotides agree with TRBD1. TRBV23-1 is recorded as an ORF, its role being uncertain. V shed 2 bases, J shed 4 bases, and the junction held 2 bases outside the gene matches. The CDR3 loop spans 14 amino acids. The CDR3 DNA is TGCGCCAGCAGTCAAGGGACAGATAATCAGCCCCAGCATTTT. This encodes CASSQGTDNQPQHF.

The CDR3 loop reads CASSPTHNRVSGYTF. The CDR3, as DNA: TGTGCCAGCAGTCCGACCCACAACAGGGTCAGCGGCTACACCTTC. This sequence joins TRBV28 and TRBJ1-2; TRBD1 is a possible D gene (6 bases). This CDR3 contains 15 residues. Germline V gene lookup returns CDR1 MDHEN and CDR2 SYDVKM. With 5 bases removed from V and 8 bases from J, the gap between germline ends came to 21 bases.

The CDR3 spells CASSLQGNEQFF. The CDR3 coding sequence is TGTGCCAGCAGCTTACAGGGTAACGAGCAGTTCTTC. The chain links TRBV11-1 to TRBJ2-1; weak D call: TRBD1 (5 bases). CDR1 and CDR2 (germline): SGHAT, FQDESV (reference sequence). V lost 2 bases to trimming and J lost 10 bases, with 9 bases between them. CDR3 size: 12 residues.